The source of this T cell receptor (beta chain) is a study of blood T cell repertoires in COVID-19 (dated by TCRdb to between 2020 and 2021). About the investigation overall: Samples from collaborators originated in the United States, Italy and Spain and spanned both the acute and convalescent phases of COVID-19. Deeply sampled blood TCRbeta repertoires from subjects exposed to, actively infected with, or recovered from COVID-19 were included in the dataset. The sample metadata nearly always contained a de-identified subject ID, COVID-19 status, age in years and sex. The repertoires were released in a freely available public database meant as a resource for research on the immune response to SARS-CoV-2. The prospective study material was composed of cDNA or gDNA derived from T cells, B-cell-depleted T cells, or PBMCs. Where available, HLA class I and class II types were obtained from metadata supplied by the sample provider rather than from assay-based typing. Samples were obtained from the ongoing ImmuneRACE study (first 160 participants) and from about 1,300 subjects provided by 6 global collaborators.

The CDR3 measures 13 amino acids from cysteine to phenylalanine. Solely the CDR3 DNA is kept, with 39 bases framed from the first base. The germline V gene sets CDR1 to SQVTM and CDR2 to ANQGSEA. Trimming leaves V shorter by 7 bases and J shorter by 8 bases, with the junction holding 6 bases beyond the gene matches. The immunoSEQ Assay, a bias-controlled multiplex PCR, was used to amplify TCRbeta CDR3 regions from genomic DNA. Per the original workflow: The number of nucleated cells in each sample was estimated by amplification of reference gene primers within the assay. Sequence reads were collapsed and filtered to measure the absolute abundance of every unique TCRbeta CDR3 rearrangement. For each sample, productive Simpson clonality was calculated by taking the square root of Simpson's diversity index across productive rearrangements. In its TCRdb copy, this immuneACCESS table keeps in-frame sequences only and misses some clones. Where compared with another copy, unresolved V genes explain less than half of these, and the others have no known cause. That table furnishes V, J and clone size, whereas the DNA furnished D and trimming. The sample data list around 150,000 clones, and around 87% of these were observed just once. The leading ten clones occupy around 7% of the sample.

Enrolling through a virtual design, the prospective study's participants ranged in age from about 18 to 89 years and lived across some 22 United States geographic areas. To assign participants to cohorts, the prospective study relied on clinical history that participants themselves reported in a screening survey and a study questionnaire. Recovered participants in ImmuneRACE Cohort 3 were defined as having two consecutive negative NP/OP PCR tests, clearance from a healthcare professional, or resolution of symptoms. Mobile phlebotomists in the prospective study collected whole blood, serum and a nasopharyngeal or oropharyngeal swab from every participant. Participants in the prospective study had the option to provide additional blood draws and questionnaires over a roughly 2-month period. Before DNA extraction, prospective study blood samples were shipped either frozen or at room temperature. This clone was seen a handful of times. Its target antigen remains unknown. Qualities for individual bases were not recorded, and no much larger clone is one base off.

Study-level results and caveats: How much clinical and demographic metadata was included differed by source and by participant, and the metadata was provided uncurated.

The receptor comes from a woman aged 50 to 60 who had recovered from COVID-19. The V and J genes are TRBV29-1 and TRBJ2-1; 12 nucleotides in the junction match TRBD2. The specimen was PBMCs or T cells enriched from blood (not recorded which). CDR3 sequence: CSALAGGPHEQFF. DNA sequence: TGCAGCGCCCTAGCGGGGGGGCCCCATGAGCAGTTCTTC.